The entry that follows covers one TCR beta chain sequence. The V end was cut by 3 bases, the J end by 4 bases, with 6 bases between. This CDR3 has 13 amino acids. Germline CDR1 KGHSH, CDR2 LQKENI. This specimen comes from a study of glioma-infiltrating T cells after dendritic cell vaccination. Primers: 60 V beta forward and 13 J beta reverse. The table came from immunoSEQ multiplex PCR; TCRdb's copy has only in-frame clones and leaves some out. This sample yields over 90,000 clones, of which more than 80% are seen a single time; approximately 12% belongs to the top ten. The chain recombines TRBV18 with TRBJ1-4; D might be TRBD1 (5 bases). Here the sequenced sample was blood, taken before dendritic cell vaccination. The receptor comes from a human donor with glioblastoma. For the CDR3, the DNA is TGTGCCAGCTCACCGGGGCTTAATGAAAAACTGTTTTTT. Translation gives CASSPGLNEKLFF.